This paragraph reports one T cell receptor beta chain. The clone's antigen remains unknown. No base qualities exist here, and no much larger clone lies one base off it. Other DNA sequences in the same sample also yield this CDR3. This entry comes from a study of shared clonotypes between healthy human individuals (TCRdb year 2020). For the wider study: The cohort comprised two women and a few men aged 18 to 49 years. For each donor, three plates each were used for CD4 naive and CD4 memory, two plates were used for CD8 naive, and one plate was used for CD8 memory. The study deeply sequenced blood TCR repertoires of about 5 healthy adults to estimate repertoire size and the extent of clonotype sharing between individuals. Leukapheresis yielded between about 0.85 and 10 billion PBMCs per donor. To increase sequencing depth and limit assay-specific biases, different laboratories used diverse techniques to prepare libraries and sequence TCR repertoires. General conclusions and limits of the study: Naive subsets generally had larger estimated clonotype richness than memory subsets did. Sampling was limited to blood, and TCR repertoires in tissue likely differ from TCR repertoires in blood. Across four donors, approximately 4.6% of naive CD4, roughly 3.4% of naive CD8, 2% to 2.5% of memory CD4, and approximately 0.4% of memory CD8 clonotypes were shared. Because the study included a small number of donors, the genetic and exposure-history diversity represented was limited. Clonotypes shared by all four sorted-subset donors showed higher generation probabilities than non-shared clonotypes. Pairwise subsampling led to the expectation that sequencing depth would affect the degree of clonotype sharing among donors. Rarefaction of sorted-subset datasets indicated incomplete sequencing despite the large sequencing depth.

Healthy HIV-negative adults with no recently reported acute infections or vaccinations were included as donors. All donors were Caucasian adults living in Nashville, Tennessee, USA. CD4+ T cells were enriched by magnetic negative selection, after which naive cells were positively selected on CD45RA and the negative fraction was taken as the memory subset. After blood collection by leukapheresis, PBMCs were isolated using Ficoll-Histopaque density gradient centrifugation and then cryopreserved in the vapor phase of liquid nitrogen. Purity and quantity of every magnetically sorted T cell population were checked by analytical flow cytometry. Each sorted fraction had its genomic DNA isolated and then quantified by UV absorbance on a Nanodrop 2000c. Using the deep immunoSEQ assay, multiplex PCR amplified TCR CDR3 regions from genomic DNA. Extracted genomic DNA from each cell subset was spread evenly across all wells of several immunoSEQ 96-well plates, with each plate serving as a replicate. For sorted subsets, around 200 ng genomic DNA, equal to approximately 30,000 T cell genomes, was loaded into each replicate PCR. The purified libraries were quantified using a Qubit 3.0 fluorometer, sized with a Bioanalyzer 2100, and then quantified again using the KAPA Library Quantification kit. Each immunoSEQ 96-well plate was sequenced on its own single-read 150-cycle Illumina NextSeq 550 flow cell. The authors processed their data as follows. The immunoSEQ output contained only junctional sequences without quality scores, so filtering could not match that applied to full-length reads. To assign V/J genes and CDR3, sequences were annotated using PyIR, a Python wrapper for IgBLAST v1.9, with IMGT germline references. Reads were removed for weak V/J assignments (E-value above 1e-6), missing CDR3, stop codons, out-of-frame junctions, or ambiguous translated residues. V3J clonotypes were defined as sequences sharing the same inferred V gene, J gene, and CDR3 amino acid sequence. Percentage overlap between repertoires was computed as shared unique clonotypes divided by the size of the smaller repertoire. Richness of each repertoire was evaluated using RTK rarefaction, the Chao1 estimator, and Recon v2.1 estimates of unobserved clonotypes. For all TCRbeta clonotypes obtained by the gDNA method from a few donors, generation probabilities were computed with OLGA. TCRdb retrieved this table from immuneACCESS and kept in-frame rearrangements only. Not all clones are present; in checked studies, unresolved V genes account for under half, and no reason is known for the remainder. V and J calls and clone size are given by that table; D and trimming were obtained from the DNA. The sample contains around 2.1 million clones, roughly 95% of them found a single time. The ten largest clonotypes hold roughly 0.13% of the sample.

The source is a man younger than 30 in good health. The specimen sequenced was naive CD4+ T cells sorted from blood. Sample cell subset or site, as interpreted from the label and publication: CD45RA+ positively selected.

The base sequence is TGTGCCAGCAGTGCGGTCGGCTCACCCCTCCACTTT. Its product reads: CASSAVGSPLHF. The receptor chain draws on TRBV6-1 and TRBJ1-6; the D gene lacks a confident call. Looking up the germline V gene yields CDR1 MNHNS and CDR2 SASEGT. V sheds 4 bases and J sheds 10 bases, leaving 8 bases between their ends. The CDR3 has 12 amino acids, counting the end cysteine and phenylalanine. Just the 36-base CDR3 DNA is kept, in frame starting at base 1.